The next 21 T cell receptor beta chains were all read from a single sample in a study of response to subunit inactivated influenza vaccine. A single record per CDR3 protein comes from TCRdb applying MiXCR to the RT-PCR reads. The repertoire holds under 550,000 distinct CDR3 sequences, with approximately 7.1% as singletons. Source: PBMCs from blood, taken roughly 24 months after vaccination. These receptors were collected from a man aged 50 to 69 who received an inactivated influenza vaccine.

There are many counts of this clonotype. The rearrangement uses TRBV27 and TRBJ2-2; D unclear. The length of the CDR3 is 14 residues. CDR1 and CDR2 from the germline V gene are MNHEY and SMNVEV (reference sequence). Trimming removed 6 bases from V and 0 bases from J, with 8 bases in between. CDR3 DNA sequence: TGTGCCAGCAGATTAGGTGCGAACACCGGGGAGCTGTTTTTT. Its protein is CASRLGANTGELFF.

This clonotype was found a few times. The rearrangement links TRBV5-6 to TRBJ2-3, with TRBD2 matching 8 bases. Germline V gene lookup returns CDR1 SGHDT and CDR2 YYEEEE. V shed 3 bases, J shed 11 bases, and the junction held 8 bases outside the gene matches. The CDR3 loop spans 13 amino acids. CDR3 sequence: CASSSPGGWKQYF. As DNA, the CDR3 is TGTGCCAGCAGCTCGCCGGGAGGGTGGAAGCAGTATTTT.

This clonotype came up a few times. The rearrangement joins TRBV27 to TRBJ2-3, with D unclear. CDR3 length: 15 residues. With 0 bases removed from V and 2 bases from J, the gap between germline ends came to 9 bases. The germline gives CDR1 MNHEY, CDR2 SMNVEV (reference sequence). The DNA of the CDR3 is TGTGCCAGCAGTTTATCAGGGCAAACCACAGATACGCAGTATTTT. Translating gives CASSLSGQTTDTQYF.

The V and J genes are TRBV27 and TRBJ1-1; TRBD1 is a possible D gene (5 bases). Germline V gene sequence: CDR1 MNHEY, CDR2 SMNVEV (reference sequence). V shed 7 bases and J shed 0 bases, with 9 bases lying between them. There are 13 residues in the CDR3. The CDR3 reads CASKTEMNTEAFF. The CDR3 DNA reads TGTGCCAGCAAGACAGAGATGAACACTGAAGCTTTCTTT.

The table lists this clonotype with a few counts. This chain joins TRBV10-3 and TRBJ2-7; unclear D gene. This CDR3 contains 11 residues. Trimming cost V 5 bases and J 3 bases, with 5 bases left between them. Germline CDR1 and CDR2: ENHRY and SYGVKD. The CDR3 region has the DNA TGTGCCATCAGTTCAGGCTACGAGCAGTACTTC. The encoded protein is CAISSGYEQYF.

V is TRBV30 and J is TRBJ1-4; D call uncertain. The ends were cut back, 3 bases at V and 8 bases at J, with 10 bases in the middle. Per the germline V gene, CDR1 is GTSNPN and CDR2 is SVGIG (reference sequence). The CDR3 length is 12 residues. The CDR3: CAWRAQGEKLFF. CDR3 bases: TGTGCCTGGAGGGCCCAAGGGGAAAAACTGTTTTTT.

This chain uses TRBV30 with TRBJ2-2; D call uncertain. V was clipped by 3 bases and J by 5 bases, with 13 bases between them. CDR3 length: 14 residues. Germline loops: CDR1 GTSNPN, CDR2 SVGIG (reference sequence). CDR3 nucleotides: TGTGCCTGGAGCCCGAGCCACCGAACCGGGGAGCTGTTTTTT. Translating gives CAWSPSHRTGELFF.

This clonotype was seen a few times. This chain links TRBV20-1 with TRBJ2-7; no definite D call. This CDR3 is 12 amino acids long. CDR1 is DFQATT and CDR2 is SNEGSKA in the germline V gene (reference sequence). Trimming cost V 1 base and J 3 bases, with 7 bases left between them. The CDR3 region has the DNA TGCAGTGCTAGAGGGATTAACTACGAGCAGTACTTC. Its translation: CSARGINYEQYF.

This clonotype appeared many times. A junction boundary mismatches the germline segment, possibly from a read error. The V gene is TRBV12-3 or TRBV12-4, the J gene TRBJ1-2; D gene ambiguous. CDR3 size: 13 residues. The CDR3 coding sequence is TGTGCCAGCAGTTCTCCTTCCATCCCTCACAGTAACTTC. As protein: CASSSPSIPHSNF.

The chain has TRBV7-6 and TRBJ2-7; possibly TRBD2 for D (6 bases). The CDR3 totals 13 residues. The ends were cut back, 5 bases at V and 6 bases at J, with 14 bases in the middle. CDR1 and CDR2 from the germline V gene are SGHVS and FNYEAQ. CDR3 sequence: CASSPWRDGEQYF. In DNA, the CDR3 is TGTGCCAGCAGCCCATGGAGGGACGGCGAGCAGTACTTC.

This clonotype was counted many times. The chain links TRBV28 to TRBJ2-7; 7 positions match TRBD1. The CDR3 contains 15 residues. In germline, CDR1 is MDHEN, CDR2 SYDVKM. V shed 8 bases and J 3 bases; nucleotides not matched to a gene: 13. The CDR3 loop reads CASSFGTGDIYEQYF. CDR3 in DNA: TGTGCCAGCTCCTTTGGCACAGGGGATATCTACGAGCAGTACTTC.

Worth noting for this clonotype: Because it lacks the conserved phenylalanine or tryptophan at the end, this CDR3 is likely a read error. The DNA is left out, because the CDR3 cannot be placed on it with certainty; the CDR3 is given as TCRdb lists it. The V gene is TRBV4-3, the J gene TRBJ2-7; the listed D gene, TRBD1, was not tested against the DNA. The CDR3 spans 12 amino acids, including both terminal residues. The germline V gene has CDR1 LGHNA and CDR2 YSLEER. CDR3: CASSQEELTPRI.

There are a few counts of this clonotype. The chain combines TRBV6-2 or TRBV6-3 with TRBJ1-5; TRBD1 might be the D (5 bases). The CDR3 is 16 amino acids. V gave up 0 bases and J gave up 2 bases, with 11 bases separating them. Germline CDR1 is MNHEY and CDR2 is SVGEGT. The CDR3: CASSYSKGKGNQPQHF. The CDR3 coding sequence is TGTGCCAGCAGTTACTCGAAGGGGAAGGGCAATCAGCCCCAGCATTTT.

In its sample, this clonotype was seen a few times. The V call is TRBV10-3, the J call TRBJ2-5; 7 bases agree with TRBD2. After removal of 2 bases from V and 4 bases from J, the junction contained 16 bases not matched to a gene. Germline loops: CDR1 ENHRY, CDR2 SYGVKD. The CDR3 has 18 amino acids. The CDR3 sequence is CAISEGVLAGQRGETQYF. The CDR3 DNA reads as TGTGCCATCAGTGAGGGAGTTTTGGCGGGGCAGCGGGGAGAGACCCAGTACTTC.

The chain uses TRBV11-2 and TRBJ2-5; 16 bases map to TRBD2. Looked up from germline, CDR1 is SGHAT and CDR2 is FQNNGV. V was clipped by 6 bases and J by 4 bases; unmatched bases: 8. The CDR3 extends over 17 amino acids. CDR3 DNA sequence: TGTGCCAGCAGGCCCCCGGGACTAGCGGGAGGGGGAGAGACCCAGTACTTC. It translates to CASRPPGLAGGGETQYF.

This clonotype was found a few times. The V gene is TRBV24-1, the J gene TRBJ2-7; D is possibly TRBD1 (5 bases). The V end lost 2 bases, the J end lost 5 bases, and 12 bases lay between the germline ends. The CDR3 sequence is 14 residues long. Germline CDR1 KGHDR, CDR2 SFDVKD. The CDR3: CATSDSIRVHEQYF. As DNA, the CDR3 is TGTGCCACCAGTGATTCCATCAGGGTTCACGAGCAGTACTTC.

This clonotype has more than one count but fewer than ten. The chain combines TRBV29-1 with TRBJ2-3; 10 bases are shared with TRBD2. Germline loops: CDR1 SQVTM, CDR2 ANQGSEA. The CDR3 is made up of 17 amino acids. The J segment lost 2 bases and the V segment lost 4 bases, leaving 12 bases of the junction unmatched. The CDR3 protein is CSVGRPLLAGDTDTQYF. The CDR3 DNA is TGCAGCGTTGGCCGACCTCTTCTAGCGGGGGACACAGATACGCAGTATTTT.

The table lists this clonotype with many counts. The chain couples TRBV5-1 to TRBJ2-3; D not certain. Germline V gene data show CDR1 as SGHRS and CDR2 as YFSETQ. V was cut by 1 base and J by 0 bases, with 9 bases left in between. The CDR3 is 15 amino acids. CDR3 residues: CASSLYPSSTDTQYF. CDR3 DNA: TGCGCCAGCAGCTTGTACCCCTCAAGCACAGATACGCAGTATTTT.

The chain employs TRBV3-1 and TRBJ2-5; no clear D. Per the germline V gene, CDR1 is LGHDT and CDR2 is YNNKEL (reference sequence). The V end was cut by 2 bases, the J end by 5 bases, with 12 bases between. This CDR3 contains 14 residues. This CDR3 is CASSQRWGTETQYF. DNA of the CDR3: TGTGCCAGCAGCCAAAGATGGGGTACGGAGACCCAGTACTTC.

This chain uses TRBV6-2 or TRBV6-3 with TRBJ2-7; TRBD1 agrees at 7 bases. The V and J ends lost 4 bases and 3 bases, in that order; junction bases with no gene match: 3. Looked up from germline, CDR1 is MNHEY and CDR2 is SVGEGT. The CDR3 has 13 amino acids. CDR3 DNA: TGTGCCAGCAGTTTCCAGGGGGACTACGAGCAGTACTTC. Encoded protein: CASSFQGDYEQYF.

This clonotype was recorded many times. This CDR3 is CASSPVQKETQYF. The CDR3 DNA sequence: TGTGCCAGCTCACCTGTCCAGAAAGAGACCCAGTACTTC. V is TRBV18 and J is TRBJ2-5, with no clear D. The V gene lost 3 bases and the J gene lost 3 bases, with 8 bases spanning the gap. The CDR3 is 13 amino acids. Germline CDR1 KGHSH, CDR2 LQKENI.